The source of this TCR beta chain is a study of T cell repertoires in aging, cancer and after chemotherapy. Study-level background: Clear clonal overlap appeared across healthy donor samples taken over several months to years. Study-level results: Healthy donors lost TCR diversity with age mainly through richness, cancer patients through richness and evenness. Age-matched healthy donors had significantly more diverse, less clonal blood TCR repertoires than untreated cancer patients.

TCR beta rearrangements were amplified from peripheral blood genomic DNA. TRB rearrangements spanning V, D and J were amplified using mixed TRB-A/B primers. TCRdb called the multiplex PCR reads again in MiXCR, with one record for every CDR3 protein. The sample has some 10,000 distinct CDR3 sequences, roughly a third seen once. Points on this clonotype: What it binds is unknown.

Sequencing was done on a sample of blood. The receptor was isolated from a human donor in good health.

The CDR3 sequence: CASSYSAGSNSPLHF. The DNA for the CDR3 is TGTGCCAGCAGTTACTCTGCTGGTTCTAATTCACCCCTCCACTTT. The rearrangement uses TRBV6-5 and TRBJ1-6; D not certain. Trimming pared 0 bases from V and 6 bases from J, leaving 9 bases between. Germline CDR1 reads MNHEY; CDR2 reads SVGAGI. CDR3 size: 15 residues.